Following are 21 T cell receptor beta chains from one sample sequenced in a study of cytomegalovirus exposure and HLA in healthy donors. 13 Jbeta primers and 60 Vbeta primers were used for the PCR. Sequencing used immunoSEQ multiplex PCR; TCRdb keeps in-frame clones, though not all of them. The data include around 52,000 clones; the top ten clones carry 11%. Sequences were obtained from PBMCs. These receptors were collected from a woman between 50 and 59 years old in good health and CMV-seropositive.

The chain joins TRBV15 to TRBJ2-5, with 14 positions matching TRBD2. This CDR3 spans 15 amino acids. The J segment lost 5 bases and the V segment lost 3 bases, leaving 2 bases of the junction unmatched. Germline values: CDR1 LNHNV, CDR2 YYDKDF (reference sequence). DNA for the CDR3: TGTGCCACCAGCAGTGGACTAGCGGGGGGCGAGACCCAGTACTTC. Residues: CATSSGLAGGETQYF. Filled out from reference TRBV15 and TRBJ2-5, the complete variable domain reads DAMVIQNPRYQVTQFGKPVTLSCSQTLNHNVMYWYQQKSSQAPKLLFHYYDKDFNNEADTPDNFQSRRPNTSFCFLDIRSPGLGDTAMYLCATSSGLAGGETQYFGPGTRLLVL.

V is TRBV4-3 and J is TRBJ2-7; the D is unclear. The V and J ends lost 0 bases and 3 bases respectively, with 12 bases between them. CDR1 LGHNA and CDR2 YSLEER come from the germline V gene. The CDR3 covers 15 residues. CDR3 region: CASSQDYRGNYEQYF. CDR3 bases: TGCGCCAGCAGCCAAGATTATCGCGGAAACTACGAGCAGTACTTC.

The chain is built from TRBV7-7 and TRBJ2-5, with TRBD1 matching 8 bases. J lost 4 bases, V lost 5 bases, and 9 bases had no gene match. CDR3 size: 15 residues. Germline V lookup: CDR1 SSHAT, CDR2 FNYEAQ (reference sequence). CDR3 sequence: CASSHSRTGTETQYF. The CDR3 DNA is TGTGCCAGCAGCCATTCTCGGACAGGGACAGAGACCCAGTACTTC. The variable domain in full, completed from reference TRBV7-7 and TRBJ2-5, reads GAGVSQSPRYKVTKRGQDVTLRCDPISSHATLYWYQQALGQGPEFLTYFNYEAQPDKSGLPSDRFSAERPEGSISTLTIQRTEQRDSAMYRCASSHSRTGTETQYFGPGTRLLVL.

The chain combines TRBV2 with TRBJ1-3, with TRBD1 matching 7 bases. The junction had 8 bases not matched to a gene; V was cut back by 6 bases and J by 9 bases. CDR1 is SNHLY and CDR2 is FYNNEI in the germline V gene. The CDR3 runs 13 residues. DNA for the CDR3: TGTGCCAGCAGCGACGACAGGGTGGGCACCATATATTTT. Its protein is CASSDDRVGTIYF.

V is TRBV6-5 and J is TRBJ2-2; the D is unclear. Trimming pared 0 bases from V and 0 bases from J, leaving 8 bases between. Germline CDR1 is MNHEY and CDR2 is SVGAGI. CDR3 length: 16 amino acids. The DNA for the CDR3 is TGTGCCAGCAGTTACTCGAACTCCGCGAACACCGGGGAGCTGTTTTTT. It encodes CASSYSNSANTGELFF.

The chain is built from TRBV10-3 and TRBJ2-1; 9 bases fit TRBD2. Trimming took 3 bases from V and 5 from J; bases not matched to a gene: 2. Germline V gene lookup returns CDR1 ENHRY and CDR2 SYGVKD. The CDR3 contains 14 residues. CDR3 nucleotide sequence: TGTGCCATCAGTGAAGCGGGAGGTAACAATGAGCAGTTCTTC. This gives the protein CAISEAGGNNEQFF.

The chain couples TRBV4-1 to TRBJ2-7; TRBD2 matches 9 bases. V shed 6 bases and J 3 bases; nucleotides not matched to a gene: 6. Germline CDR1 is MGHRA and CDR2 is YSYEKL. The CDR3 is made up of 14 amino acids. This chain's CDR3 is CASSFDSGSYEQYF. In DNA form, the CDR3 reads TGCGCCAGCAGTTTTGATAGCGGGAGCTACGAGCAGTACTTC.

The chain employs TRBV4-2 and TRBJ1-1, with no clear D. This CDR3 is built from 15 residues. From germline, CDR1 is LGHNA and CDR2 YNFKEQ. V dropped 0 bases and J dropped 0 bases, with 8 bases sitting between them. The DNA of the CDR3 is TGTGCCAGCAGCCAAGATGTCGGGATGAACACTGAAGCTTTCTTT. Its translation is CASSQDVGMNTEAFF.

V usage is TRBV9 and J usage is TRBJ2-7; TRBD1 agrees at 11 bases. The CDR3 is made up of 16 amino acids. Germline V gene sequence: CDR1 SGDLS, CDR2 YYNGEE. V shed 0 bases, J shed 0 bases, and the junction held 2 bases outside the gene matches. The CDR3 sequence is CASSVEGTGGSYEQYF. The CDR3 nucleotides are TGTGCCAGCAGCGTAGAAGGGACAGGGGGCTCCTACGAGCAGTACTTC. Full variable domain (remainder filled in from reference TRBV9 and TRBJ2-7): DSGVTQTPKHLITATGQRVTLRCSPRSGDLSVYWYQQSLDQGLQFLIQYYNGEERAKGNILERFSAQQFPDLHSELNLSSLELGDSALYFCASSVEGTGGSYEQYFGPGTRLTVT.

In nucleotides, the CDR3 is TGTGCCAGCAGCTTACTTTTAGATACGCAGTATTTT. It encodes CASSLLLDTQYF. This chain links TRBV7-9 with TRBJ2-3; D gene uncertain. Germline V lookup: CDR1 SEHNR, CDR2 FQNEAQ (reference sequence). The CDR3 runs to 12 residues. Trimming pared 2 bases from V and 5 bases from J, leaving 5 bases between. The full variable domain, rest sourced from reference TRBV7-9 and TRBJ2-3, is DTGVSQNPRHKITKRGQNVTFRCDPISEHNRLYWYRQTLGQGPEFLTYFQNEAQLEKSRLLSDRFSAERPKGSFSTLEIQRTEQGDSAMYLCASSLLLDTQYFGPGTRLTVL.

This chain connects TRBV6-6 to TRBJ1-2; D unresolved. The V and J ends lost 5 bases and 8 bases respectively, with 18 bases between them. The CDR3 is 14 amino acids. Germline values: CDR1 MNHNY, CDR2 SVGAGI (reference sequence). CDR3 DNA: TGTGCCAGCAGTACGCTGTATGGCAATCGAGGCTACACCTTC. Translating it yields CASSTLYGNRGYTF.

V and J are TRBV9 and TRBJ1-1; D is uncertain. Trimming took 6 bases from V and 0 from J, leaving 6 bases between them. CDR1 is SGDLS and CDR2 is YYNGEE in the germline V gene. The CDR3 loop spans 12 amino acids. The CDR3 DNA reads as TGTGCCAGCAACGCGGTGAACACTGAAGCTTTCTTT. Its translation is CASNAVNTEAFF.

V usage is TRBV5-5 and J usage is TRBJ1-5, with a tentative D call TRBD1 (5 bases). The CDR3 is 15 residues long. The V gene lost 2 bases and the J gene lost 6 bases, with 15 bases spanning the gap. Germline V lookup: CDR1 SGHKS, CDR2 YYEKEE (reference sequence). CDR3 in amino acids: CASSFSGGFAQPQHF. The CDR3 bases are TGTGCCAGCAGCTTCTCGGGGGGGTTTGCTCAGCCCCAGCATTTT.

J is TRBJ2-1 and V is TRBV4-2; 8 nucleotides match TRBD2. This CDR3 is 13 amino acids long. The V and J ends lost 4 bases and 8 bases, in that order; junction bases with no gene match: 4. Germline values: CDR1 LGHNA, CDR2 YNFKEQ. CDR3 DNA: TGTGCCAGCAGCCTGCGGGAGGTCGATGAGCAGTTCTTC. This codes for CASSLREVDEQFF.

CDR3 nucleotide sequence: TGTGCCACAAAGGCGGTGTCTGGGGCCAACGTCCTGACTTTC. Its translation is CATKAVSGANVLTF. The chain uses TRBV19 and TRBJ2-6; no clear D gene. The CDR3 loop spans 14 amino acids. The germline V and J ends were trimmed by 10 bases and 1 base, with 11 bases remaining between them. The V gene's germline CDR1 is LNHDA and CDR2 SQIVND (reference sequence).

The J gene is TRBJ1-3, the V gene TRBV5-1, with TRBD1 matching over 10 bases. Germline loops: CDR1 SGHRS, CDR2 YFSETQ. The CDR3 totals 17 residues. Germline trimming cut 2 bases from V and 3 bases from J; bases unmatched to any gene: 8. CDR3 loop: CASSFGSTGGGGNTIYF. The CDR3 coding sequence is TGCGCCAGCAGCTTCGGTTCGACAGGGGGCGGTGGAAACACCATATATTTT.

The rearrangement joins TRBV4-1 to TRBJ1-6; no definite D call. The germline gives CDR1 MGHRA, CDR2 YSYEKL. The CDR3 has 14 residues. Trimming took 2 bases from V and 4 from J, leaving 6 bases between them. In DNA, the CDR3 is TGCGCCAGCAGCCAACGGGGATATAATTCACCCCTCCACTTT. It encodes CASSQRGYNSPLHF.

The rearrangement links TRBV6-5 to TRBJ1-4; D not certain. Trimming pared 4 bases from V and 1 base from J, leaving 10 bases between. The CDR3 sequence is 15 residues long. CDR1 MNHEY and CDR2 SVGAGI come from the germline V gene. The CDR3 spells CASSSDLGTNEKLFF. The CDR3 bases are TGTGCCAGCAGTTCGGACTTGGGAACTAATGAAAAACTGTTTTTT.

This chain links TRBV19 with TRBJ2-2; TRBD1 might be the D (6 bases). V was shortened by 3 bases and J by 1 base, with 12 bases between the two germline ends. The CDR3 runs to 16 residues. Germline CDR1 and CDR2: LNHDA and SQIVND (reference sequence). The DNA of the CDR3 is TGTGCCAGTAGTATGTTGATCAGGGGGAACACCGGGGAGCTGTTTTTT. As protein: CASSMLIRGNTGELFF.

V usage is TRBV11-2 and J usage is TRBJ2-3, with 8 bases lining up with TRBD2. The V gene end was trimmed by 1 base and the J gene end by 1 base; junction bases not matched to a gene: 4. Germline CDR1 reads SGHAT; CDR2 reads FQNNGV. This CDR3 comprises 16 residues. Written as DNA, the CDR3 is TGTGCCAGCAGCTTAGGCACTAGCGGACGCACAGATACGCAGTATTTT. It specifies CASSLGTSGRTDTQYF.

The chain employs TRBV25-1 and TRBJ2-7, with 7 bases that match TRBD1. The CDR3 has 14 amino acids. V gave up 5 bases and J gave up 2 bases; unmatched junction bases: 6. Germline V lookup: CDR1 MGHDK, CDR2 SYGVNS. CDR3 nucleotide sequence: TGTGCCAGCAGTTCCCAGGGGGATACCTACGAGCAGTACTTC. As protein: CASSSQGDTYEQYF.